What follows are 3 T cell receptor beta chains derived from one specimen sequenced in a study of cytomegalovirus exposure and HLA in healthy donors. PCR employed 60 Vbeta and 13 Jbeta primers. The assay was immunoSEQ multiplex PCR, and TCRdb's table has in-frame clones only and misses some. The sample lists about 190,000 clones, over 60% occurring once. The material sequenced was PBMCs. The source is a middle-aged woman in good health and CMV-seronegative.

This chain links TRBV2 with TRBJ1-6; D unclear. The CDR3 is made up of 15 amino acids. From germline, CDR1 is SNHLY and CDR2 FYNNEI. V was shortened by 2 bases and J by 6 bases, with 11 bases between the two germline ends. This CDR3 reads CASSERVGVNSPLHF. The DNA of the CDR3 is TGTGCCAGCAGTGAACGGGTCGGTGTTAATTCACCCCTCCACTTT.

V usage is TRBV6-1 and J usage is TRBJ1-2; tentative D call: TRBD1 (6 bases). Trimming removed 3 bases from V and 6 bases from J, with 17 bases in between. Germline CDR1 reads MNHNS; CDR2 reads SASEGT. The CDR3 is made up of 15 amino acids. The DNA for the CDR3 is TGTGCCAGCAGTGACAGGGGAACAGGGCATGATGGCTACACCTTC. Amino acids: CASSDRGTGHDGYTF.

The DNA for the CDR3 is TGCGCCAGCAGCCAAGAACAGAGTACTAACTATGGCTACACCTTC. Its protein product is CASSQEQSTNYGYTF. The chain recombines TRBV4-1 with TRBJ1-2; D uncertain. Per the germline V gene, CDR1 is MGHRA and CDR2 is YSYEKL. This CDR3 contains 15 residues. V lost 0 bases to trimming and J lost 0 bases, with 8 bases between them.